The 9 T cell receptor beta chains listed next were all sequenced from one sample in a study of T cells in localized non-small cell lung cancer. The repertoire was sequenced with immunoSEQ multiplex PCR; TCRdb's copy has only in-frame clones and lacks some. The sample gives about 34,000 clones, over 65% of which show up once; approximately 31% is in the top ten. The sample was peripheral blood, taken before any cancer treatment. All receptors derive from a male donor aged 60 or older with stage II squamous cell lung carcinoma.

CDR3 nucleotides: TGCGCCAGCAGCTTGGCGGACCTAGGCGGTCCAACTAATGAAAAACTGTTTTTT. It is translated as CASSLADLGGPTNEKLFF. The J gene is TRBJ1-4, the V gene TRBV5-1, with D unresolved. V lost 0 bases to trimming and J lost 0 bases, with 15 bases between them. The CDR3 has 18 amino acids. Germline loops: CDR1 SGHRS, CDR2 YFSETQ. Full variable domain (rest looked up from reference TRBV5-1 and TRBJ1-4): KAGVTQTPRYLIKTRGQQVTLSCSPISGHRSVSWYQQTPGQGLQFLFEYFSETQRNKGNFPGRFSGRQFSNSRSEMNVSTLELGDSALYLCASSLADLGGPTNEKLFFGSGTQLSVL.

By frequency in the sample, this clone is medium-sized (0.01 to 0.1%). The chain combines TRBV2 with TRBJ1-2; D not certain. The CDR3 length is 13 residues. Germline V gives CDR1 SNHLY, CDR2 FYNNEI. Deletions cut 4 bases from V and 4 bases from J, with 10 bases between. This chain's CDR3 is CASSGPFTYGYTF. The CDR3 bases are TGTGCCAGCAGTGGGCCCTTTACCTATGGCTACACCTTC.

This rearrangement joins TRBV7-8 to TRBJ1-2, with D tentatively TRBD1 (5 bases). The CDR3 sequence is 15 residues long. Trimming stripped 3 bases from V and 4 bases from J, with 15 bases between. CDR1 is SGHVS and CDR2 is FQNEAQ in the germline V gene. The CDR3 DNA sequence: TGTGCCAGCAGCTTTTATGGGACGGGGATCTATGGCTACACCTTC. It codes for CASSFYGTGIYGYTF. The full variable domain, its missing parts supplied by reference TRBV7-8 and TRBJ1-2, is GAGVSQSPRYKVAKRGQDVALRCDPISGHVSLFWYQQALGQGPEFLTYFQNEAQLDKSGLPSDRFFAERPEGSVSTLKIQRTQQEDSAVYLCASSFYGTGIYGYTFGSGTRLTVV.

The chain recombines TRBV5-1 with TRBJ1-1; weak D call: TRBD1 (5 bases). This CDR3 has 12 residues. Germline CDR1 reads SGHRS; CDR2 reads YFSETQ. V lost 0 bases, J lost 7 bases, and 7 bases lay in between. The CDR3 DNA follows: TGCGCCAGCAGCTTGGATCAGGGTGAAGCTTTCTTT. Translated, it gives CASSLDQGEAFF.

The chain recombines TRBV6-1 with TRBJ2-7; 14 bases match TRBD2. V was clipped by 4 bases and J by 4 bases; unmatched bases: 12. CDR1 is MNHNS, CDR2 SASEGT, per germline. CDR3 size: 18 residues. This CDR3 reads CASSGGLAGAPAIYEQYF. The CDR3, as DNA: TGTGCCAGCAGTGGGGGACTAGCGGGAGCCCCGGCCATTTACGAGCAGTACTTC.

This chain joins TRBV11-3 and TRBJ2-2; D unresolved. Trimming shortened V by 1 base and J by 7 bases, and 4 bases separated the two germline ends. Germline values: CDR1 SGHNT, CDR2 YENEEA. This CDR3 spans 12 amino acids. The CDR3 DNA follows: TGTGCCAGCAGCTTAGCTGGCGGGGAGCTGTTTTTT. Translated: CASSLAGGELFF.

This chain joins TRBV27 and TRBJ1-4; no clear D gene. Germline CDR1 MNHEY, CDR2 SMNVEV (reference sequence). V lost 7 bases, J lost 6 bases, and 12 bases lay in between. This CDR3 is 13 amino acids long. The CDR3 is CASTREGDEKLFF. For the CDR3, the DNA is TGTGCCAGCACCCGTGAGGGCGATGAAAAACTGTTTTTT.

The CDR3 reads CASSLATGKAGELFF. CDR3 sequence (DNA): TGTGCCAGCAGCTTAGCGACCGGAAAGGCCGGGGAGCTGTTTTTT. The chain links TRBV7-6 to TRBJ2-2; D uncertain. Trimming pared 0 bases from V and 6 bases from J, leaving 11 bases between. The CDR3 covers 15 residues. Per germline, CDR1 SGHVS and CDR2 FNYEAQ.

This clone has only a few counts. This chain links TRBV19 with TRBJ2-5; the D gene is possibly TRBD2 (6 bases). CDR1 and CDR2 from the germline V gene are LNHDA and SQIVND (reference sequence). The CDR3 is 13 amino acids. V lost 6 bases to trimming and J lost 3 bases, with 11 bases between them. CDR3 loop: CASRDWGEETQYF. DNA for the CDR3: TGTGCCAGTAGAGACTGGGGGGAAGAGACCCAGTACTTC.